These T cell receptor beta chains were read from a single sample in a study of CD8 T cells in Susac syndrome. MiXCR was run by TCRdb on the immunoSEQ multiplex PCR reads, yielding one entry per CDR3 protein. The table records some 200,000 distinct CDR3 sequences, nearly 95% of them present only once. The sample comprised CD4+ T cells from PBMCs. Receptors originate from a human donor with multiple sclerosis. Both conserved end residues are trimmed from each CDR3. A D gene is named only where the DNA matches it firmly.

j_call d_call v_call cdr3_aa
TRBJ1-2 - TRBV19 ASSPTGSYGYT
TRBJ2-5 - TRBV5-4 ASSLGRGGETQY
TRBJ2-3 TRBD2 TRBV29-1 SVEAPGGVTDTQY
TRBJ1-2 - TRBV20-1 SAREGRAYGYT
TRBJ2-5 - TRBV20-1 SARQETQY
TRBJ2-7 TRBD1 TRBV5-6 ASSTWDRPIGQY
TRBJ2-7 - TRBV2 ASSGRISSYEQY
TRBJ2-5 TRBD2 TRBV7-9 ASSLNSGRRETQY
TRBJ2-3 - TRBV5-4 ASSFKATDTQY
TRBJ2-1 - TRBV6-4 ATRRLFGSDEQF
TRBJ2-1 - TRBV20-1 SARGIDEQF
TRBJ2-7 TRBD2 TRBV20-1 SARWTSGTYEQY
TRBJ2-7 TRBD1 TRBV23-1 ASSQPSRGQVTYEQY
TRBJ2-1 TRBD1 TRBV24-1 ATSDWQGEF
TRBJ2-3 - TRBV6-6 ASRPRNRSGGTQY
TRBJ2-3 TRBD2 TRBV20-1 SASPGRGADTQY
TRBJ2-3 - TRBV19 ASSISRGTDTQY
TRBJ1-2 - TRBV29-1 SAADQLRGGYT
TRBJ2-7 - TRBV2 ASSRDGLYEQY
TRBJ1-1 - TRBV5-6 ASSFFEGGEAF
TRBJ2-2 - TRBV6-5 ASSQTGRAGELF
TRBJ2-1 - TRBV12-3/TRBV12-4 ASSLTVNEQF
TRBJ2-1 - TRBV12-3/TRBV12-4 ASSRGPSGSNEQF
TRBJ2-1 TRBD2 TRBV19 ASSIDYGLAVYNEQF
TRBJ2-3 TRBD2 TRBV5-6 ASSLVAGGPDTQY
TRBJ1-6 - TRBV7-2 ASSLYNSPLH
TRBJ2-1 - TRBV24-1 ATSGGRASYNEQF
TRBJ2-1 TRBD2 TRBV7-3 ASRLSGGANEQF
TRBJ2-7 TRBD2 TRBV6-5 ATTGALRGGPVQY
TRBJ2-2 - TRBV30 AWSVQITGELF
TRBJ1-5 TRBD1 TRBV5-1 ASSATGGSGNQPQH
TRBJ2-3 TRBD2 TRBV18 ASTERDTDTQY
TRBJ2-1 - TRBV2 ASSLTPDSAYNEQF
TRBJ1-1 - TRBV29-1 SVESGYEAF
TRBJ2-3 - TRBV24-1 ATSGNLDTQY
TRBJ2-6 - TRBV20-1 SASHRGANVLT
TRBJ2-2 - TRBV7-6 ASSLGYTTGELF
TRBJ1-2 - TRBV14 ASSQDGGRSYGYT
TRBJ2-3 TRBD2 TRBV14 ASSPQAGGSTDTQY
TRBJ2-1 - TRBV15 ATSSGGLARGDEQF
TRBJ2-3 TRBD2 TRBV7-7 ASSLGLASTDTQY
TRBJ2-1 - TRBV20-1 SAIRQGSEQF
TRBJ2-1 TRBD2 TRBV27 ASSFLAGGRTEQF
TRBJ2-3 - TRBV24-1 ATSGRADTQY
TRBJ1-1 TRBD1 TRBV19 ASSIAGTGGVNTEAF
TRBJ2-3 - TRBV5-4 ASSTSTDTQY
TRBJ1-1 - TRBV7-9 ASSLERARGYTEAF
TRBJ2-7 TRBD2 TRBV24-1 ATLAGAYEQY
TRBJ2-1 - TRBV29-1 SVDAPSYNEQF
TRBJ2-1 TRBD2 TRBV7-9 ASSRGVSSYSYNEQF
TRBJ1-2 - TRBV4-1 ASSTRGGTVTYGYT
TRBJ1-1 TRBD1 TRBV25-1 ASSSRDSEAF
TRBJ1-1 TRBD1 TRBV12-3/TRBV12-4 ASSTRTGQNTEAF
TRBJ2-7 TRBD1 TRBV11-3 ASSTGVAYEQY
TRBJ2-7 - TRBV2 ATLGGGNYEQY
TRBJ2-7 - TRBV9 ASSAGPDGSYEQY
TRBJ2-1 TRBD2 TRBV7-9 ASSPRYAGTSINEQF